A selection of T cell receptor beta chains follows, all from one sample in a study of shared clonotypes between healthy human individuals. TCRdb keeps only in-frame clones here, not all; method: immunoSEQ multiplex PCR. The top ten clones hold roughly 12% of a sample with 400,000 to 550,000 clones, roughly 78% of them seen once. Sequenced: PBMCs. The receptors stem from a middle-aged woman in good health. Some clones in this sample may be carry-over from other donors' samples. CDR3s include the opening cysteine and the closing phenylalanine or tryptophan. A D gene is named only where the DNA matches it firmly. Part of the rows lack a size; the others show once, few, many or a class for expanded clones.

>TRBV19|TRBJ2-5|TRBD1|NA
TGTGCCACCCAGGACAGGGGGGAGACCCAGTACTTC
CATQDRGETQYF
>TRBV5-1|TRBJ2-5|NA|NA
TGCGCCAGCAGCTTGGGCGGTATCCAAGAGACCCAGTACTTC
CASSLGGIQETQYF
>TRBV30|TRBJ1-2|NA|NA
TGTGCCTGGAGTGTAGGGGGGTACTATGGCTACACCTTC
CAWSVGGYYGYTF
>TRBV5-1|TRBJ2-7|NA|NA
TGCGCCAGCAGCTTGGCGCAGGGTCCCTACGAGCAGTACTTC
CASSLAQGPYEQYF
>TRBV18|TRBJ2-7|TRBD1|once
TGTGCCAGCTCACCTGCGGGGACAGGGAGCTACGAGCAGTACTTC
CASSPAGTGSYEQYF
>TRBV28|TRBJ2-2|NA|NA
TGTGCCAGCATCCAGGGCGGGACCGGGGAGCTGTTTTTT
CASIQGGTGELFF
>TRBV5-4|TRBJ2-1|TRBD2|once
TGTGCCAGCAGCTTGGTTATAGCGGGATCCGAGCAGTTCTTC
CASSLVIAGSEQFF
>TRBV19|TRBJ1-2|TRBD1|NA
TGTGCCAGTAGTCCGCCCCACGGGGGACAGGGATTCTATGGCTACACCTTC
CASSPPHGGQGFYGYTF
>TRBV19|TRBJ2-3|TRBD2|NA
TGTGCCAGTAGTATTGACGGGAGGGGCACAGATACGCAGTATTTT
CASSIDGRGTDTQYF
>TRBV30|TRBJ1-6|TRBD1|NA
TGTGCCTGGAGCCGGGACAGGAATTCACCCCTCCACTTT
CAWSRDRNSPLHF
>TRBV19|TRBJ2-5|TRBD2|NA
TGTGCCAGTAGCTCTCCAGGGACTAGCGGGAGTTCAACAGAGACCCAGTACTTC
CASSSPGTSGSSTETQYF
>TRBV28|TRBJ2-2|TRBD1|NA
TGTGCCAGCAGTTTGGCGGGACAGGCGAACACCGGGGAGCTGTTTTTT
CASSLAGQANTGELFF
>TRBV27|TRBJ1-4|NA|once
TGTGCCAGCAGTTTACGCCCGGGTGCTAATGAAAAACTGTTTTTT
CASSLRPGANEKLFF
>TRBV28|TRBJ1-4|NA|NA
TGTGCCAGCAGTCTCGAGGGGGGGACTAATGAAAAACTGTTTTTT
CASSLEGGTNEKLFF